Below, 29 T cell receptor beta chains from the same sample are listed, as sequenced in a study of blood T cell repertoires in COVID-19. Using immunoSEQ multiplex PCR, the repertoire was profiled, and TCRdb retains in-frame clones only, with some absent. The table has tens of thousands of clones, approximately 85% seen once; the top ten hold roughly 45%. The material sequenced was peripheral blood. These receptors all come from a human donor in a cohort sampled during active COVID-19.

The chain is built from TRBV11-2 and TRBJ2-7; 7 bases fit TRBD2. The CDR3 is 12 residues long. Per germline, CDR1 SGHAT and CDR2 FQNNGV. The V segment lost 1 base and the J segment 13 bases; nucleotides outside the gene matches: 7. In nucleotides, the CDR3 is TGTGCCAGCAGCTTAGTCGGGGGGAAAGGTTACTTC. Its protein is CASSLVGGKGYF.

The chain links TRBV7-2 to TRBJ1-2, with unresolved D. The CDR3 is 15 amino acids. CDR1 SGHTA and CDR2 FQGNSA come from the germline V gene. V lost 0 bases and J 4 bases, leaving 12 bases between the germline ends. The CDR3 nucleotides read TGTGCCAGCAGCTTAGCCCCCGGGGAGGGCTATGGCTACACCTTC. It yields the protein CASSLAPGEGYGYTF.

This sequence joins TRBV3-1 (or the pseudogene TRBV3-2) and TRBJ1-1, with D perhaps TRBD1 (5 bases). V shed 4 bases and J shed 3 bases, with 12 bases lying between them. The germline CDR1 and CDR2 sequences are LGHDT and YNNKEL (reference sequence). The CDR3 is made up of 14 amino acids. CDR3 nucleotide sequence: TGTGCCAGCAGCCTAATCGCGGGGGACACTGAAGCTTTCTTT. Translation: CASSLIAGDTEAFF.

V is TRBV5-1 and J is TRBJ2-1; possible D gene TRBD2, 6 bases. The germline gives CDR1 SGHRS, CDR2 YFSETQ. The CDR3 covers 15 residues. The V and J ends lost 2 bases and 4 bases respectively, with 13 bases between them. CDR3 protein: CASSFRSGLYNEQFF. The CDR3 DNA is TGCGCCAGCAGCTTCCGGAGCGGGTTATACAATGAGCAGTTCTTC.

The V gene is TRBV6-2 or TRBV6-3, the J gene TRBJ1-5; D is undetermined. Trimming removed 2 bases at V and 0 bases at J, with 8 bases between. Germline V gene data show CDR1 as MNHEY and CDR2 as SVGEGT. The CDR3 is 15 residues long. CDR3 bases: TGTGCCAGCAGTTACCGGGGATATAGCAATCAGCCCCAGCATTTT. Amino acid sequence: CASSYRGYSNQPQHF.

The chain has TRBV24-1 and TRBJ2-7, with D maybe TRBD2 (6 bases). CDR3 length: 15 residues. Germline V gene sequence: CDR1 KGHDR, CDR2 SFDVKD. The V end was cut by 9 bases, the J end by 6 bases, with 23 bases between. This chain's CDR3 is CATANGGAIQSEQYF. The CDR3 nucleotides read TGTGCCACCGCAAATGGAGGGGCTATACAGTCCGAGCAGTACTTC.

The chain links TRBV5-5 to TRBJ1-1, with 9 bases aligning to TRBD1. Germline CDR1 is SGHKS and CDR2 is YYEKEE (reference sequence). The CDR3 consists of 17 residues. J was trimmed by 5 bases and V by 4 bases; bases with no gene match: 15. Here the CDR3 DNA reads TGTGCCAGCAGCCACCCACCCCTACAGGGGGCAATTACTGAAGCTTTCTTT. The encoded protein is CASSHPPLQGAITEAFF.

The chain carries TRBV30 and TRBJ1-2; possible D gene TRBD1, 5 bases. The CDR3 totals 11 residues. V was cut by 3 bases and J by 4 bases, with 6 bases left in between. Germline V gene lookup returns CDR1 GTSNPN and CDR2 SVGIG (reference sequence). In nucleotides, the CDR3 is TGTGCCTGGAGCGACAGCTATGGCTACACCTTC. It encodes CAWSDSYGYTF.

The rearrangement links TRBV5-4 to TRBJ2-7, with 7 nucleotides matching TRBD2. CDR1 and CDR2 (germline): SGHNT, YYREEE (reference sequence). V was pared by 3 bases and J by 4 bases, with 13 bases of the junction left unmatched. This CDR3 region has 16 residues. The CDR3 region is CASSSDGSGVGYEQYF. For the CDR3, the DNA is TGTGCCAGCAGCTCTGATGGGAGCGGGGTCGGATACGAGCAGTACTTC.

This chain links TRBV7-3 with TRBJ2-7; 14 nucleotides line up with TRBD2. V lost 5 bases, J lost 6 bases, and 3 bases stayed unmatched. There are 14 residues in the CDR3. Germline V gene data show CDR1 as SGHTA and CDR2 as FQGTGA. The CDR3 here is CASSQGLAGGEQYF. The CDR3 DNA sequence: TGTGCCAGCAGCCAAGGACTAGCGGGAGGCGAGCAGTACTTC.

The chain employs TRBV2 and TRBJ2-5, with 7 positions matching TRBD1. CDR1 and CDR2 (germline): SNHLY, FYNNEI. This CDR3 spans 15 amino acids. Trimming removed 2 bases from V and 5 bases from J; junction bases left unmatched: 8. CDR3 loop: CASSEYEGAGETQYF. CDR3 DNA: TGTGCCAGCAGTGAATATGAGGGGGCCGGGGAGACCCAGTACTTC.

The chain employs TRBV7-2 and TRBJ2-3; possible D gene TRBD1, 6 bases. Deletions cut 4 bases from V and 5 bases from J, with 13 bases between. Per germline, CDR1 SGHTA and CDR2 FQGNSA. This CDR3 region has 14 residues. CDR3 in amino acids: CASSSTGSGDTQYF. The CDR3 coding sequence is TGTGCCAGCAGCTCGACAGGTTCTGGAGATACGCAGTATTTT.

The chain uses TRBV28 and TRBJ2-5, with 8 bases lining up with TRBD2. The germline gives CDR1 MDHEN, CDR2 SYDVKM. V shed 3 bases and J 5 bases; nucleotides not matched to a gene: 11. The CDR3 is 16 residues long. Here the CDR3 reads CASSLEGGSGMETQYF. The CDR3 DNA reads TGTGCCAGCAGTTTGGAGGGTGGTAGCGGGATGGAGACCCAGTACTTC.

This sequence joins TRBV6-2 or TRBV6-3 and TRBJ2-7; the match to TRBD1 covers 8 bases. CDR3 length equals 13 residues. With 5 bases clipped from V and 4 bases from J, the junction kept 4 bases outside the gene matches. Germline CDR1 MNHEY, CDR2 SVGEGT. Written as DNA, the CDR3 is TGTGCCAGCAGTCAGGACAGGGATTACGAGCAGTACTTC. Amino acids: CASSQDRDYEQYF.

This chain joins TRBV24-1 and TRBJ2-1; perhaps TRBD1 as D (5 bases). CDR3 size: 16 residues. V lost 7 bases and J 0 bases, leaving 15 bases between the germline ends. Germline lookup yields CDR1 KGHDR and CDR2 SFDVKD. In nucleotides, the CDR3 is TGTGCCACCAGCCCCACCTTAGGGGACTCCTACAATGAGCAGTTCTTC. Encoded protein: CATSPTLGDSYNEQFF.

The rearrangement uses TRBV11-2 and TRBJ2-1; the D is unclear. There are 12 residues in the CDR3. Trimming took 1 base from V and 8 from J, leaving 6 bases between them. Per the germline V gene, CDR1 is SGHAT and CDR2 is FQNNGV. CDR3 nucleotide sequence: TGTGCCAGCAGCTTAGTCGGTGATGAGCAGTTCTTC. Translated: CASSLVGDEQFF.

This chain connects TRBV27 to TRBJ2-5; weak D call: TRBD1 (6 bases). The CDR3 runs to 13 residues. Germline V gives CDR1 MNHEY, CDR2 SMNVEV (reference sequence). V gave up 6 bases and J gave up 7 bases, with 15 bases separating them. The CDR3 DNA reads TGTGCCAGCAGCCTCGACAGGTGGGGGACCCAGTACTTC. The encoded protein is CASSLDRWGTQYF.

This chain uses TRBV19 with TRBJ1-2; possibly TRBD1 for D (5 bases). Germline V gene lookup returns CDR1 LNHDA and CDR2 SQIVND (reference sequence). The CDR3 has 15 residues. Trimming left V 3 bases short and J 6 bases short, with 17 bases between. CDR3: CASSMARRGTDGYTF. CDR3 DNA: TGTGCCAGTAGTATGGCCCGGAGAGGGACTGATGGCTACACCTTC.

The chain joins TRBV5-1 to TRBJ1-4; D possibly corresponds to TRBD1 (5 bases). The CDR3 covers 14 residues. Trimming pared 1 base from V and 7 bases from J, leaving 11 bases between. Germline-derived CDR1 and CDR2 are SGHRS and YFSETQ. In DNA form, the CDR3 reads TGCGCCAGCAGCTTGAGGGGTTTAGGTGAAAAACTGTTTTTT. Translation gives CASSLRGLGEKLFF. Combining the CDR3 with reference TRBV5-1 and TRBJ1-4 gives the whole variable domain KAGVTQTPRYLIKTRGQQVTLSCSPISGHRSVSWYQQTPGQGLQFLFEYFSETQRNKGNFPGRFSGRQFSNSRSEMNVSTLELGDSALYLCASSLRGLGEKLFFGSGTQLSVL.

The chain has TRBV18 and TRBJ1-2; the match to TRBD1 covers 8 bases. The CDR3 runs to 14 residues. Trimming cost V 4 bases and J 5 bases; bases outside gene matches: 6. Germline loops: CDR1 KGHSH, CDR2 LQKENI. CDR3 protein: CASSLTTGGYGYTF. CDR3 DNA: TGTGCCAGCTCACTGACAACAGGGGGTTATGGCTACACCTTC.

The gene calls are TRBV9 and TRBJ1-1; 7 positions agree with TRBD1. This CDR3 is built from 13 residues. CDR1 is SGDLS, CDR2 YYNGEE, per germline. V dropped 3 bases and J dropped 4; count of bases not matched to a gene: 3. The CDR3, as DNA: TGTGCCAGCAGCGCCAGGGGGAGCACTGAAGCTTTCTTT. Translation: CASSARGSTEAFF.

V and J are TRBV5-1 and TRBJ1-2, with D possibly TRBD1 on 6 matching bases. The CDR3 has 13 amino acids. Germline-derived CDR1 and CDR2 are SGHRS and YFSETQ. Trimming removed 0 bases from V and 7 bases from J, with 10 bases in between. CDR3 sequence (DNA): TGCGCCAGCAGCTTGGACAGGGTGGGTGGCTACACCTTC. As protein: CASSLDRVGGYTF.

The gene calls are TRBV2 and TRBJ2-7, with 9 bases fitting TRBD1. CDR1 is SNHLY and CDR2 is FYNNEI in the germline V gene. The CDR3 is made up of 13 amino acids. J lost 4 bases, V lost 7 bases, and 5 bases had no gene match. In DNA, the CDR3 is TGTGCCAGCACTAGGGACAGGGTGTACGAGCAGTACTTC. Its translation: CASTRDRVYEQYF. The variable domain in full, with the rest retrieved from reference TRBV2 and TRBJ2-7, is EPEVTQTPSHQVTQMGQEVILRCVPISNHLYFYWYRQILGQKVEFLVSFYNNEISEKSEIFDDQFSVERPDGSNFTLKIRSTKLEDSAMYFCASTRDRVYEQYFGPGTRLTVT.

This chain links TRBV19 with TRBJ1-1; perhaps TRBD1 as D (6 bases). CDR1 is LNHDA and CDR2 is SQIVND in the germline V gene (reference sequence). V lost 6 bases, J lost 3 bases, and 14 bases lay in between. The CDR3 is made up of 14 amino acids. The CDR3 DNA reads as TGTGCCAGTAGCCAACAGGGCCAGTACACTGAAGCTTTCTTT. Its translation is CASSQQGQYTEAFF.

The gene calls are TRBV7-8 and TRBJ2-2; D gene uncertain. This CDR3 region has 12 residues. Trimming removed 5 bases at V and 11 bases at J, with 12 bases between. Germline-derived CDR1 and CDR2 are SGHVS and FQNEAQ. The CDR3 here is CASSPPSFELFF. In nucleotides, the CDR3 is TGTGCCAGCAGCCCACCGAGCTTCGAGCTGTTTTTT. The whole variable domain, filled in from reference TRBV7-8 and TRBJ2-2, reads GAGVSQSPRYKVAKRGQDVALRCDPISGHVSLFWYQQALGQGPEFLTYFQNEAQLDKSGLPSDRFFAERPEGSVSTLKIQRTQQEDSAVYLCASSPPSFELFFGEGSRLTVL.

V usage is TRBV20-1 and J usage is TRBJ2-5; D not certain. The CDR3 totals 11 residues. From germline, CDR1 is DFQATT and CDR2 SNEGSKA (reference sequence). V lost 6 bases, J lost 4 bases, and 9 bases lay in between. CDR3 DNA sequence: TGCAGTGCCCCCCTCGGAGAGACCCAGTACTTC. Translation gives CSAPLGETQYF.

This chain connects TRBV27 to TRBJ1-2; no clear D. V shed 10 bases and J shed 4 bases, with 10 bases lying between them. CDR1 MNHEY and CDR2 SMNVEV come from the germline V gene (reference sequence). This CDR3 spans 11 amino acids. DNA of the CDR3: TGTGCCACCGCAGGCCCCTATGGCTACACCTTC. It codes for CATAGPYGYTF.

The chain has TRBV19 and TRBJ2-7; TRBD1 agrees at 9 bases. The CDR3 covers 14 residues. CDR1 and CDR2 from the germline V gene are LNHDA and SQIVND (reference sequence). The ends lost 5 bases at V and 3 bases at J; junction bases unmatched: 5. CDR3 bases: TGTGCCAGTAGTGCAGGGACAGGGCGCTACGAGCAGTACTTC. This gives the protein CASSAGTGRYEQYF.

V is TRBV11-2 and J is TRBJ1-5, with D possibly matching TRBD1 (6 bases). The CDR3 sequence is 15 residues long. Germline values: CDR1 SGHAT, CDR2 FQNNGV. Trimming removed 0 bases from V and 2 bases from J, with 8 bases in between. Here the CDR3 DNA reads TGTGCCAGCAGCTTAGATTGGACAGGCAATCAGCCCCAGCATTTT. Translation gives CASSLDWTGNQPQHF.